The following is a T cell receptor (beta chain) sequence with its context. Antigen unknown. This specimen comes from a study of T cell responses to AZD1222 COVID-19 vaccine. The study's findings and limits: Close to half of spike-specific TCRs reportedly recognize unmutated variant regions. Compared with day 0, the breadth and depth of the Spike-specific TCR repertoire rose significantly after two doses of AZD1222. Clonal diversity was possibly underestimated; the donors were predominantly white British and more often female.

TCRdb's copy holds only in-frame clones and misses some; the assay was immunoSEQ multiplex PCR. The table records about 100,000 clones, about 83% of them present only once. This CDR3 comprises 16 residues. Trimming at V came to 4 bases and at J to 2 bases, leaving 3 bases not matched to a gene. Looked up from germline, CDR1 is SGDLS and CDR2 is YYNGEE. This TCR was sampled from an adult in good health. Source: peripheral blood, taken on day 0 of AZD1222 vaccination. The chain joins TRBV9 to TRBJ2-5; 15 bases are a match to TRBD2. The CDR3 DNA is TGTGCCAGCAGCTCCGGACTAGCGGGGGGGCAAGAGACCCAGTACTTC. This gives the protein CASSSGLAGGQETQYF. Combining the CDR3 with reference TRBV9 and TRBJ2-5 gives the whole variable domain DSGVTQTPKHLITATGQRVTLRCSPRSGDLSVYWYQQSLDQGLQFLIQYYNGEERAKGNILERFSAQQFPDLHSELNLSSLELGDSALYFCASSSGLAGGQETQYFGPGTRLLVL.